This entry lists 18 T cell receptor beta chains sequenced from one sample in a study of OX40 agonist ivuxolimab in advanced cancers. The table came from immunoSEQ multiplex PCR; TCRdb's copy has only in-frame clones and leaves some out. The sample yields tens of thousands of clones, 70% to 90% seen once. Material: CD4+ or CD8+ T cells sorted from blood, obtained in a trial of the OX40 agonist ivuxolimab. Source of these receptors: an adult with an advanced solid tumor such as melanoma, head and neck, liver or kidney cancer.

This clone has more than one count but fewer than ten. Here the CDR3 reads CASSIRGERYEQYF. As DNA, the CDR3 is TGTGCCAGTAGTATCCGTGGGGAACGCTACGAGCAGTACTTC. V is TRBV19 and J is TRBJ2-7; D is unclear. Germline loops: CDR1 LNHDA, CDR2 SQIVND (reference sequence). V was trimmed by 3 bases and J by 3 bases, leaving 12 bases between them. The CDR3 is 14 amino acids.

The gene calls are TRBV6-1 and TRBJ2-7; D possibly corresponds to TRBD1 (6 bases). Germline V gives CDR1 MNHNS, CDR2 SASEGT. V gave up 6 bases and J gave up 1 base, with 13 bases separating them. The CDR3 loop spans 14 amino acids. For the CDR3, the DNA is TGTGCCAGCAGCTCCTGGGACACATCCTACGAGCAGTACTTC. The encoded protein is CASSSWDTSYEQYF.

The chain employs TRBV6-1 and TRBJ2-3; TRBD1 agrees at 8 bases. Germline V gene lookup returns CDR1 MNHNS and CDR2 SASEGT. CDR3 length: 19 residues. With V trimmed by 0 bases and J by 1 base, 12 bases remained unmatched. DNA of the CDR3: TGTGCCAGCAGTGAAGCGGCTTGGACAGGGTCGGTGGGCACAGATACGCAGTATTTT. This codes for CASSEAAWTGSVGTDTQYF.

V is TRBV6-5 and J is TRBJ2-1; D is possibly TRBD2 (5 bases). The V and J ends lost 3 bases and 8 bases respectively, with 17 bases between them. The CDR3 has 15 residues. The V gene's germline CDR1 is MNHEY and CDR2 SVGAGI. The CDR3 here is CASSYKEILGDEQFF. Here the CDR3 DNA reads TGTGCCAGCAGTTATAAGGAGATACTCGGGGATGAGCAGTTCTTC.

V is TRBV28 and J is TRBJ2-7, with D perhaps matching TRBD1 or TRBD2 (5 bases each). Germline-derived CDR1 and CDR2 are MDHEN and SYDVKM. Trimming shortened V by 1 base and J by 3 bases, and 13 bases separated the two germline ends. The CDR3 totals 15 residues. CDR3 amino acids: CASSLFGRDGYEQYF. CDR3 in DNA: TGTGCCAGCAGTTTATTCGGCAGGGACGGCTACGAGCAGTACTTC. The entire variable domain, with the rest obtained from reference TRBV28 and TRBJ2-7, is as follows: DVKVTQSSRYLVKRTGEKVFLECVQDMDHENMFWYRQDPGLGLRLIYFSYDVKMKEKGDIPEGYSVSREKKERFSLILESASTNQTSMYLCASSLFGRDGYEQYFGPGTRLTVT.

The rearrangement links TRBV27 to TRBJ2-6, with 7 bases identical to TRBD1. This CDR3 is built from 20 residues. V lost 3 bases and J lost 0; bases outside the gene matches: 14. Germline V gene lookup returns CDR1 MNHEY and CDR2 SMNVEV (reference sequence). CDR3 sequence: CASSFFVGTALLSGANVLTF. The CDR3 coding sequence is TGTGCCAGCAGTTTTTTCGTCGGGACAGCCCTACTCTCTGGGGCCAACGTCCTGACTTTC.

CDR3 amino acids: CASNLGYTF. The CDR3 nucleotides read TGTGCCAGCAATCTCGGCTACACCTTC. The chain recombines TRBV6-1 with TRBJ1-2; no reliable D call. Germline V gene data show CDR1 as MNHNS and CDR2 as SASEGT. There are 9 residues in the CDR3. Between the trimmed V and J ends, which lost 7 bases and 8 bases, there was a span of 5 bases.

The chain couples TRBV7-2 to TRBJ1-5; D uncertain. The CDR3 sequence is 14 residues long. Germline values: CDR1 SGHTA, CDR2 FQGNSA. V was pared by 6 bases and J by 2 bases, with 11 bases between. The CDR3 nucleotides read TGTGCCAGCAGTCGCGCTGGGGGCAATCAGCCCCAGCATTTT. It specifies CASSRAGGNQPQHF. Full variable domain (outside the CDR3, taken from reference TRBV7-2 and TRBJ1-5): GAGVSQSPSNKVTEKGKDVELRCDPISGHTALYWYRQSLGQGLEFLIYFQGNSAPDKSGLPSDRFSAERTGGSVSTLTIQRTQQEDSAVYLCASSRAGGNQPQHFGDGTRLSIL.

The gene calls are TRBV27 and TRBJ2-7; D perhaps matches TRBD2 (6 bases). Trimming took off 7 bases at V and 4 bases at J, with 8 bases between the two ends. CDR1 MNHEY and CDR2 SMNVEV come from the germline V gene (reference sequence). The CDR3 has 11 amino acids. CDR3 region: CASMRGYEQYF. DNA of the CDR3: TGTGCCAGCATGCGGGGTTACGAGCAGTACTTC.

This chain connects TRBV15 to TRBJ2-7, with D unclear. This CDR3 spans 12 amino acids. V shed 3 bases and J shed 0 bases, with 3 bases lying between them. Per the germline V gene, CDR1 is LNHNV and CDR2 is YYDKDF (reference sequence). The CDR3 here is CATSSPSYEQYF. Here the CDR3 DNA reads TGTGCCACCAGCAGTCCCTCCTACGAGCAGTACTTC.

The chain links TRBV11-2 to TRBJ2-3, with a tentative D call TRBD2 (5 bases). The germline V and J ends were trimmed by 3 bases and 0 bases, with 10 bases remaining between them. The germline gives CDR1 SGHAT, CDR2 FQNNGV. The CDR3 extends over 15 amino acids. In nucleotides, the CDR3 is TGTGCCAGCAGCTTCTGGACTCTAAGCACAGATACGCAGTATTTT. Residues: CASSFWTLSTDTQYF.

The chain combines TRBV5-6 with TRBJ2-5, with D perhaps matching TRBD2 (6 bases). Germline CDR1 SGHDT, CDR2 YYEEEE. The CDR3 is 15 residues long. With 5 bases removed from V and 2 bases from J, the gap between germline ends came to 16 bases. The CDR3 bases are TGTGCCAGCAGACTCGGGGGAACGGCACAAGAGACCCAGTACTTC. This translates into CASRLGGTAQETQYF. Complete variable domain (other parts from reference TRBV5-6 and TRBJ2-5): DAGVTQSPTHLIKTRGQQVTLRCSPKSGHDTVSWYQQALGQGPQFIFQYYEEEERQRGNFPDRFSGHQFPNYSSELNVNALLLGDSALYLCASRLGGTAQETQYFGPGTRLLVL.

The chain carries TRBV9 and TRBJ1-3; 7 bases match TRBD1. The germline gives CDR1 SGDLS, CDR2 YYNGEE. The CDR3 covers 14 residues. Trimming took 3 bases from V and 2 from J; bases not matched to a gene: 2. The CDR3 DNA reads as TGTGCCAGCAGCGCTGGGACAGCTGGAAACACCATATATTTT. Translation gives CASSAGTAGNTIYF.

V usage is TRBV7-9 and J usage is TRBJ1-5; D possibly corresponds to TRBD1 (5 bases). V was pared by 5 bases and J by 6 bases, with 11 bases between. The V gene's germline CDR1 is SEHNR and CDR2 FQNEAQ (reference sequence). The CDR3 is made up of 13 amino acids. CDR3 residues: CASSPQGFQPQHF. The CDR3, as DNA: TGTGCCAGCAGCCCCCAGGGATTTCAGCCCCAGCATTTT.

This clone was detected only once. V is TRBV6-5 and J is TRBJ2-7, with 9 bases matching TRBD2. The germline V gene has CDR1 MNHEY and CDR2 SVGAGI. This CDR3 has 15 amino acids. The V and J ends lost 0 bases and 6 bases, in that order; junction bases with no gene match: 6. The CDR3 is CASSYSGGRAREQYF. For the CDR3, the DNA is TGTGCCAGCAGTTACTCGGGCGGGAGGGCCCGCGAGCAGTACTTC.

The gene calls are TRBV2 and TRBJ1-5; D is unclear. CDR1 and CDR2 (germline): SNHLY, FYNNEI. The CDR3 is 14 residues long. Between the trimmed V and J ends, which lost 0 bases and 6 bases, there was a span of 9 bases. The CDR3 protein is CASSEALWIQPQHF. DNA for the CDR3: TGTGCCAGCAGTGAAGCGCTTTGGATTCAGCCCCAGCATTTT.

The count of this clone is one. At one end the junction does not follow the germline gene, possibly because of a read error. CDR3 sequence reads: CASSQDATDTEAFF. Here the CDR3 DNA reads TGCGCCAGCAGCCAAGATGCTACGGACACTGAAGCTTTCTTT. This chain joins TRBV5-4 and TRBJ1-1; no reliable D call. Germline V CDR1 and CDR2: SGHNT, YYREEE (reference sequence). The CDR3 covers 14 residues.

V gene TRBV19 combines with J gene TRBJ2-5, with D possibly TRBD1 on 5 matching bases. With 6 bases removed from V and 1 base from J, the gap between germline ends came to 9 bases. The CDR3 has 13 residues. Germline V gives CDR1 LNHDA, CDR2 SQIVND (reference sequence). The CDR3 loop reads CASRSGAQETQYF. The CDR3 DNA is TGTGCCAGTAGGTCTGGGGCCCAAGAGACCCAGTACTTC. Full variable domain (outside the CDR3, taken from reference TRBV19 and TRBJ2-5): DGGITQSPKYLFRKEGQNVTLSCEQNLNHDAMYWYRQDPGQGLRLIYYSQIVNDFQKGDIAEGYSVSREKKESFPLTVTSAQKNPTAFYLCASRSGAQETQYFGPGTRLLVL.